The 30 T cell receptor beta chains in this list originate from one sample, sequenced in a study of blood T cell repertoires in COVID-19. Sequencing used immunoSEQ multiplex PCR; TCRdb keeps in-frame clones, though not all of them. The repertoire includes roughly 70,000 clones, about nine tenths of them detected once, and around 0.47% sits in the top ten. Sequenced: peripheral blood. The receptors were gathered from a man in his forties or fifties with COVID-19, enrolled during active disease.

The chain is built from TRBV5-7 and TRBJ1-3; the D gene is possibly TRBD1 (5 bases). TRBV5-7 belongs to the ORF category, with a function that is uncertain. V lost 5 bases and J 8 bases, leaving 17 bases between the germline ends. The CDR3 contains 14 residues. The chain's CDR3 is CASSSPNPGHTIYF. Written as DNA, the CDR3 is TGTGCCAGCAGTTCCCCAAACCCAGGGCACACCATATATTTT.

CDR3 residues: CASSRDRATGELFF. DNA for the CDR3: TGTGCCAGCAGCCGGGACAGGGCGACCGGGGAGCTGTTTTTT. The chain joins TRBV2 to TRBJ2-2; TRBD1 aligns across 9 bases. Losses at the gene ends were 6 bases for V and 5 bases for J; bases not matched to a gene: 4. This CDR3 contains 14 residues. CDR1 is SNHLY and CDR2 is FYNNEI in the germline V gene.

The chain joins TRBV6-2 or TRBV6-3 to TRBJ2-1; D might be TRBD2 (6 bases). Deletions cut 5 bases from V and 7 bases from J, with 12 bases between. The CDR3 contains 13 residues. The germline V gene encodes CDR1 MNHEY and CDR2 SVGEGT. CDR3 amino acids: CASSQTSINEQFF. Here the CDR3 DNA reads TGTGCCAGCAGTCAGACTAGTATAAATGAGCAGTTCTTC.

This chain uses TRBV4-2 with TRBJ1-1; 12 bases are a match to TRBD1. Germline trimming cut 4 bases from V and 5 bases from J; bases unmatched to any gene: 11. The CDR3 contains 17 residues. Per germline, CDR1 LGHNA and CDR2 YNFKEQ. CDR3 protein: CASSLPGTGGRGTEAFF. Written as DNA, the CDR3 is TGTGCCAGCAGCCTACCCGGGACAGGGGGCCGAGGGACTGAAGCTTTCTTT.

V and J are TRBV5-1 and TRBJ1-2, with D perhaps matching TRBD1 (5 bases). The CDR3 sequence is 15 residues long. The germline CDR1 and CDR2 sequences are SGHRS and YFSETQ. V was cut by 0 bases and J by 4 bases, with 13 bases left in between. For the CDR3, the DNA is TGCGCCAGCAGCTTGGTTCAGGGTAGAAGCTATGGCTACACCTTC. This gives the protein CASSLVQGRSYGYTF.

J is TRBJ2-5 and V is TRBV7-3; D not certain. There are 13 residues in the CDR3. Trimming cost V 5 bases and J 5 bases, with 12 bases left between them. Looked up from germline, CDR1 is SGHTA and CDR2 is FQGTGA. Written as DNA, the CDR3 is TGTGCCAGCAGCATAAGGGCTATGGAGACCCAGTACTTC. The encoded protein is CASSIRAMETQYF.

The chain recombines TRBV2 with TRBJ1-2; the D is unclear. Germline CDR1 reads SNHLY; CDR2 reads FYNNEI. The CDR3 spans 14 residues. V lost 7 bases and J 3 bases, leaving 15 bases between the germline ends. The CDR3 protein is CASTTLTRDYGYTF. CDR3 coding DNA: TGTGCCAGCACTACGCTCACGAGAGACTATGGCTACACCTTC.

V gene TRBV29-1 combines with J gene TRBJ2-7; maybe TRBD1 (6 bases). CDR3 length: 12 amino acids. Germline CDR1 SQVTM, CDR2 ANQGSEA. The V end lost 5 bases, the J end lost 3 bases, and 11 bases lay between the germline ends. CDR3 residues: CSVYQDSYEQYF. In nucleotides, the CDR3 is TGCAGCGTTTATCAGGACAGCTACGAGCAGTACTTC.

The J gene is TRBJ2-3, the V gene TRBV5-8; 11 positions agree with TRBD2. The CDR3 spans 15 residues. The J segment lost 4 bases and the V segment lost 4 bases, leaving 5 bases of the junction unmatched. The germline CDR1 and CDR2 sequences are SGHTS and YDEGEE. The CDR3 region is CASSRLAGRADTQYF. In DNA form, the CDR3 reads TGTGCCAGCAGCCGACTAGCGGGACGGGCAGATACGCAGTATTTT.

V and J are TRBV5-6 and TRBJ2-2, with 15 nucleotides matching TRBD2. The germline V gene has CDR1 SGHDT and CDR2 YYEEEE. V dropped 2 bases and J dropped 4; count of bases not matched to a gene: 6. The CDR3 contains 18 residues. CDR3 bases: TGTGCCAGCAGCTTTATGGGACTAGCGGGAGGACCCACCGGGGAGCTGTTTTTT. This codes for CASSFMGLAGGPTGELFF.

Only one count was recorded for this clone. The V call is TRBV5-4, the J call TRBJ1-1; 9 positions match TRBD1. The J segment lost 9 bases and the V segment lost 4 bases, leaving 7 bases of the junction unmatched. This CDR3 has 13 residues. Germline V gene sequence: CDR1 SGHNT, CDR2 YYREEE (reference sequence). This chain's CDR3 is CASSTDRGNQAFF. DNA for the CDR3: TGTGCCAGCAGCACCGACAGGGGGAACCAAGCTTTCTTT.

The DNA of the CDR3 is TGTGCCAGCAGTTTGACAGCTGATCAGCCCCAGCATTTT. Translating gives CASSLTADQPQHF. V usage is TRBV28 and J usage is TRBJ1-5; possibly TRBD1 for D (5 bases). Per germline, CDR1 MDHEN and CDR2 SYDVKM. Between the trimmed V and J ends, which lost 3 bases and 5 bases, there was a span of 8 bases. The CDR3 is made up of 13 amino acids.

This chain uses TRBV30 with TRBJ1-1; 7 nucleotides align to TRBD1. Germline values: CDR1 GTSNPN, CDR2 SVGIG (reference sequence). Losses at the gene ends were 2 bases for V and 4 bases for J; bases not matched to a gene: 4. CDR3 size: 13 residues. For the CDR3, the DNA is TGTGCCTGGAGTCGACAGGGTGGCACTGAAGCTTTCTTT. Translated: CAWSRQGGTEAFF.

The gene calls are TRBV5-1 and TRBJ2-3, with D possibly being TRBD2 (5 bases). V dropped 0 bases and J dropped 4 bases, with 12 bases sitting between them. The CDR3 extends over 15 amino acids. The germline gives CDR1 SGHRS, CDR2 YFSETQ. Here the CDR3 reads CASSLVSGFPDTQYF. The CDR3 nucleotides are TGCGCCAGCAGCTTGGTTTCGGGATTTCCAGATACGCAGTATTTT.

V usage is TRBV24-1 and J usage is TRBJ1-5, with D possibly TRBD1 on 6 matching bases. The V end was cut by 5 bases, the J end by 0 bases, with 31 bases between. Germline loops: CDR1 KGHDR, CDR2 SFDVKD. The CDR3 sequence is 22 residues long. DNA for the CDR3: TGTGCCACCAGTGTGTCAGGGGTAAGGCAAAATCAATATATCTGTAGCAATCAGCCCCAGCATTTT. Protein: CATSVSGVRQNQYICSNQPQHF.

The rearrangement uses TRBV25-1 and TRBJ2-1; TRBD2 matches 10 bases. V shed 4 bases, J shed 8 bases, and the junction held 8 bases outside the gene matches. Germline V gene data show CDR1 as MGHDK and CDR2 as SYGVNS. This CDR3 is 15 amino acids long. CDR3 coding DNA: TGTGCCAGCAGTGGGCTAGCGGGAGTGGTATATGAGCAGTTCTTC. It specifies CASSGLAGVVYEQFF.

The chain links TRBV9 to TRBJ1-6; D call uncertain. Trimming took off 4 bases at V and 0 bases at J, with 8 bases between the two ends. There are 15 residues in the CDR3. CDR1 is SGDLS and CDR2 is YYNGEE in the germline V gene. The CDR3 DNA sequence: TGTGCCAGCAGCCCCTGGAGCTCCTATAATTCACCCCTCCACTTT. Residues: CASSPWSSYNSPLHF. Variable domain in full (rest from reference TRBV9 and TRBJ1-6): DSGVTQTPKHLITATGQRVTLRCSPRSGDLSVYWYQQSLDQGLQFLIQYYNGEERAKGNILERFSAQQFPDLHSELNLSSLELGDSALYFCASSPWSSYNSPLHFGNGTRLTVT.

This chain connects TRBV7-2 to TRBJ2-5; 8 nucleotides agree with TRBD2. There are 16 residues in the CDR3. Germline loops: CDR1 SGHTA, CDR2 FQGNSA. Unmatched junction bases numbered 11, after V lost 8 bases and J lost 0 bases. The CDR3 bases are TGTGCCAGCCGGGGGGGCGGGTCATCGTACCAAGAGACCCAGTACTTC. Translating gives CASRGGGSSYQETQYF. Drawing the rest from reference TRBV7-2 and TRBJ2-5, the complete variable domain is GAGVSQSPSNKVTEKGKDVELRCDPISGHTALYWYRQSLGQGLEFLIYFQGNSAPDKSGLPSDRFSAERTGGSVSTLTIQRTQQEDSAVYLCASRGGGSSYQETQYFGPGTRLLVL.

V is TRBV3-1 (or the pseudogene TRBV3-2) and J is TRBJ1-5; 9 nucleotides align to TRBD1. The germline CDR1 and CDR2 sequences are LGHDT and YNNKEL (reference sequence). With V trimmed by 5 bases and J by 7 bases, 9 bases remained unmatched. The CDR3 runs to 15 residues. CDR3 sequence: CASSRDRDHLQPQHF. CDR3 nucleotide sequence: TGTGCCAGCAGCAGGGACAGGGACCACCTCCAGCCCCAGCATTTT.

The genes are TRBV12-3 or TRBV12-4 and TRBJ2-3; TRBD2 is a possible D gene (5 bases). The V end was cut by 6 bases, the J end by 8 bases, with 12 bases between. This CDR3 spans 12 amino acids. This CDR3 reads CASRPDSATQYF. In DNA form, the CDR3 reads TGTGCCAGCAGACCGGACTCCGCTACGCAGTATTTT.

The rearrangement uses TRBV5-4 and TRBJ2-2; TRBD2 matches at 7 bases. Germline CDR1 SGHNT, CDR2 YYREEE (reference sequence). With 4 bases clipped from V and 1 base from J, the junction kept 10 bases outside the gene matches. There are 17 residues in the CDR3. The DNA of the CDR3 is TGTGCCAGCAGCCTGGTTGGGCGCGGGGGGAACACCGGGGAGCTGTTTTTT. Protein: CASSLVGRGGNTGELFF.

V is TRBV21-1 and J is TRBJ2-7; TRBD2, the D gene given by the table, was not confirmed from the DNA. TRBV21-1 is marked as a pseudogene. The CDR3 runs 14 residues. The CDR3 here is CASSKALGGHEQYF. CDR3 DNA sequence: TGTGCCAGCAGCAAAGCGCTCGGGGGGCACGAGCAGTACTTC.

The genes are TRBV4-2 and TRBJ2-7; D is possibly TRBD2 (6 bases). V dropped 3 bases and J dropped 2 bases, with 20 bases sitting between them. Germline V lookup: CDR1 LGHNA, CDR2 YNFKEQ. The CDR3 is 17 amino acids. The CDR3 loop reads CASSHLPKPSEPYEQYF. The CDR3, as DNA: TGTGCCAGCAGCCATCTACCGAAACCTAGCGAACCCTACGAGCAGTACTTC.

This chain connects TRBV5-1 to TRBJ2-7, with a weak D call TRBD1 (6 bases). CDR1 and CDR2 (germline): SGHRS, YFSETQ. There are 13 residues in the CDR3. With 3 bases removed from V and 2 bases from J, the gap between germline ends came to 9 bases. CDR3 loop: CASSSGQTYEQYF. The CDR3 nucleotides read TGCGCCAGCAGCTCGGGACAAACCTACGAGCAGTACTTC.

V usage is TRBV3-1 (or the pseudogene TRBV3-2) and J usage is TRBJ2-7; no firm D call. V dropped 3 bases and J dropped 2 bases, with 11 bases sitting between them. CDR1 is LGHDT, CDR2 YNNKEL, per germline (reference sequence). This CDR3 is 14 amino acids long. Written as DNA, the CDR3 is TGTGCCAGCAGCCAGGGCCAGGTTCCCTACGAGCAGTACTTC. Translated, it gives CASSQGQVPYEQYF.

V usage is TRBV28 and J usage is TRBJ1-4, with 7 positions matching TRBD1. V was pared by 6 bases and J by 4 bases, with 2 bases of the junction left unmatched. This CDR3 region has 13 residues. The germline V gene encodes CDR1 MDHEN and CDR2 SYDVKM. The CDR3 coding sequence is TGTGCCAGCAGGGCAGGGGGTAATGAAAAACTGTTTTTT. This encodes CASRAGGNEKLFF.

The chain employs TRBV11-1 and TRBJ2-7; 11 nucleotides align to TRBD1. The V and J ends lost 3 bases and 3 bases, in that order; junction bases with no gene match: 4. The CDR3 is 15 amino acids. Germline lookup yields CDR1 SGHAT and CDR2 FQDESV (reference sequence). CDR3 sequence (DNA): TGTGCCAGCAGCTTGATGGACAGGGGGCTCTACGAGCAGTACTTC. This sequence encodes CASSLMDRGLYEQYF.

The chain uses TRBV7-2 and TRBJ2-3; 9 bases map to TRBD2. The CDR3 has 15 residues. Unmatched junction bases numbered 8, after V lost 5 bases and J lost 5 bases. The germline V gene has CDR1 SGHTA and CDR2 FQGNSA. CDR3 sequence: CASSPRTSDLDTQYF. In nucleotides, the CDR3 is TGTGCCAGCAGCCCGCGGACTAGCGACTTAGATACGCAGTATTTT.

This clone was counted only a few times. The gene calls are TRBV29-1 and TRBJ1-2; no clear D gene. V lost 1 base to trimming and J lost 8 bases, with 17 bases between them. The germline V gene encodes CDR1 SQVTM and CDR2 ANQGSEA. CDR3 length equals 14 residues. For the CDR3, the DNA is TGCAGCGTTGAAGCCATGTTAGGAGCGCGGGGCTACACCTTC. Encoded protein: CSVEAMLGARGYTF.

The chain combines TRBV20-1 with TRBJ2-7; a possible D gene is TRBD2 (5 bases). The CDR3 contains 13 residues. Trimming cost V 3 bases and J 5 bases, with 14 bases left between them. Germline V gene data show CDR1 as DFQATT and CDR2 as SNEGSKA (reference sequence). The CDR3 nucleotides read TGCAGTGCTAGTTCTGGGAGCCCAAACGAGCAGTACTTC. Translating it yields CSASSGSPNEQYF.